This is a list of T cell receptor beta chains from one sample in a study of early T cells in non-severe SARS-CoV-2 infection. Each CDR3 protein gets one entry after TCRdb re-called the 5' RACE reads with MiXCR. In the table there are tens of thousands of distinct CDR3 sequences, roughly an eighth of which are singletons. The sequenced sample consisted of whole blood. The origin of the receptors is an adult who was a healthcare worker with PCR-confirmed SARS-CoV-2 infection or an uninfected control (not recorded which). Both conserved end residues are part of each CDR3. A D gene is named only where the DNA matches it firmly. The listing skips clone size in some rows; elsewhere it reads once, few, many or a size class.

NA	TRBJ1-6	few	TRBV10-3	CAISESTYRAPNSPLHF	TGTGCCATCAGTGAGTCCACGTACAGGGCACCTAATTCACCCCTCCACTTT
NA	TRBJ2-5	few	TRBV19	CASSMARGGTRETQYF	TGTGCCAGTAGTATGGCCAGGGGGGGAACTAGGGAGACCCAGTACTTC
NA	TRBJ2-7	few	TRBV20-1	CSARAGRFYEQYF	TGCAGTGCTAGAGCGGGACGGTTCTACGAGCAGTACTTC
TRBD2	TRBJ2-5	few	TRBV7-9	CASSVGLAEAQETQYF	TGTGCCAGCAGCGTCGGACTAGCGGAGGCACAAGAGACCCAGTACTTC
TRBD2	TRBJ2-1	many	TRBV20-1	CSARSGLAGGRYNEQFF	TGCAGTGCTAGATCCGGACTAGCGGGAGGACGATACAATGAGCAGTTCTTC
NA	TRBJ1-5	NA	TRBV20-1	CSASDSNQPQHF	TGCAGTGCTAGTGACAGCAATCAGCCCCAGCATTTT
TRBD1	TRBJ1-1	NA	TRBV12-3/TRBV12-4	CASSSQTGMNTEAFF	TGTGCCAGCAGTTCCCAGACAGGGATGAACACTGAAGCTTTCTTT
NA	TRBJ2-1	NA	TRBV10-3	CAISAVNEQFF	TGTGCCATCAGTGCAGTGAATGAGCAGTTCTTC
TRBD1	TRBJ2-7	NA	TRBV20-1	CSAQGVGEQYF	TGCAGTGCTCAGGGGGTCGGCGAGCAGTACTTC
TRBD2	TRBJ2-5	few	TRBV11-2	CASSPTSAQETQYF	TGTGCCAGCAGCCCGACTAGCGCTCAAGAGACCCAGTACTTC
TRBD2	TRBJ2-7	many	TRBV9	CASSPSGSVTSYEQYF	TGTGCCAGCAGCCCGAGCGGGAGTGTTACCAGCTACGAGCAGTACTTC
NA	TRBJ2-3	few	TRBV25-1	CASSESRARDKDTQYF	TGTGCCAGCAGTGAATCCCGGGCGCGGGATAAGGATACGCAGTATTTT
TRBD2	TRBJ2-3	many	TRBV5-1	CASSLVGSGPDTQYF	TGCGCCAGCAGCTTGGTAGGTAGCGGGCCAGATACGCAGTATTTT
NA	TRBJ1-1	NA	TRBV6-2/TRBV6-3	CASRFWTGTGNTEAFF	TGTGCCAGCAGATTCTGGACCGGGACTGGGAACACTGAAGCTTTCTTT
TRBD2	TRBJ2-7	NA	TRBV5-1	CASSRSGSNYEQYF	TGCGCCAGCAGTCGGAGCGGGAGCAACTACGAGCAGTACTTC
TRBD1	TRBJ2-5	many	TRBV7-3	CASSRDSQETQYF	TGTGCCAGCAGCCGGGACAGTCAAGAGACCCAGTACTTC
NA	TRBJ2-7	NA	TRBV20-1	CSAPAPSNSYEQYF	TGCAGTGCACCAGCACCATCAAATTCCTACGAGCAGTACTTC
TRBD1	TRBJ2-1	NA	TRBV3-1	CASSQAGGRSSEQFF	TGTGCCAGCAGCCAAGCAGGGGGAAGATCTAGTGAGCAGTTCTTC
NA	TRBJ2-1	NA	TRBV2	CASSRTGYNEQFF	TGTGCCAGCAGCCGAACAGGCTACAATGAGCAGTTCTTC
NA	TRBJ1-6	few	TRBV7-9	CASSFTADSPLHF	TGTGCCAGCAGCTTCACAGCGGATTCACCCCTCCACTTT
TRBD2	TRBJ2-5	NA	TRBV20-1	CSASTSGETQYF	TGCAGTGCTTCGACTAGCGGTGAGACCCAGTACTTC
TRBD1	TRBJ1-3	NA	TRBV6-6	CASSYTTGVGNTIYF	TGTGCCAGCAGTTACACGACAGGGGTCGGAAACACCATATATTTT
NA	TRBJ2-7	few	TRBV30	CAWTTSGTGAYEQYF	TGTGCCTGGACAACTTCCGGGACTGGGGCCTACGAGCAGTACTTC
TRBD1	TRBJ1-4	many	TRBV15	CATSRPGQGTEKLFF	TGTGCCACCAGCAGACCGGGACAGGGGACTGAAAAACTGTTTTTT
NA	TRBJ2-3	many	TRBV7-6	CASSTRTRGTDTQYF	TGTGCCAGCAGCACAAGGACTCGGGGTACAGATACGCAGTATTTT
NA	TRBJ2-1	NA	TRBV7-2	CASRPPGLSYNEQFF	TGTGCCAGCAGGCCCCCGGGGCTCTCCTACAATGAGCAGTTCTTC
NA	TRBJ2-7	few	TRBV4-3	CASSQDRTGTSYEQYF	TGCGCCAGCAGCCAAGATCGAACGGGAACTTCCTACGAGCAGTACTTC
TRBD2	TRBJ2-7	NA	TRBV9	CASSVAGGFEQYF	TGTGCCAGCAGCGTAGCGGGAGGATTCGAGCAGTACTTC
TRBD2	TRBJ2-1	few	TRBV6-6	CASSYSNSGRLYNEQFF	TGTGCCAGCAGTTACTCGAACAGCGGGAGGCTCTACAATGAGCAGTTCTTC
TRBD2	TRBJ2-1	many	TRBV12-3/TRBV12-4	CASTLDLAERENEQFF	TGTGCCAGCACCTTGGATCTAGCGGAGAGGGAAAATGAGCAGTTCTTC
TRBD2	TRBJ2-3	NA	TRBV14	CASSPLAGGPVTDTQYF	TGTGCCAGCAGCCCCCTAGCGGGAGGGCCTGTCACAGATACGCAGTATTTT